The present T cell receptor (beta chain) was sequenced within a study of blood T cell repertoires in COVID-19. Study as a whole: Italy, Spain and the United States were the sources of the convalescent and acute COVID-19 samples. T cells, B-cell-depleted T cells, or PBMCs supplied cDNA or gDNA.

TCRdb keeps only in-frame clones here, not all; method: immunoSEQ multiplex PCR. Of 150,000 to 190,000 clones listed, 76% are singletons. The origin of this receptor is a woman older than 75 with acute or convalescent COVID-19. The sequencing input was peripheral blood.

DNA of the CDR3: TGTGCCAGCAGTGGGGGGACAGGGGACCCTAGTAATTCTGAAGCTTTCTTT. Protein sequence: CASSGGTGDPSNSEAFF. The genes are TRBV25-1 and TRBJ1-1; 10 bases are shared with TRBD1. In germline, CDR1 is MGHDK, CDR2 SYGVNS. V lost 4 bases, J lost 6 bases, and 14 bases stayed unmatched. CDR3 length: 17 amino acids.